Reported below is one T cell receptor beta chain. The antigen is undetermined. This sample is drawn from a study of response to subunit inactivated influenza vaccine. Overall study findings and caveats: Few additional T cells are recruited per seasonal influenza vaccination, authors suggested.

Each CDR3 protein gets one entry after TCRdb re-called the RT-PCR reads with MiXCR. The sample comprises just over 300,000 distinct CDR3 sequences, around a fifth of which are singletons, and roughly 10% rests with the top ten. The ends were cut back, 1 base at V and 0 bases at J, with 10 bases in the middle. Germline V gives CDR1 MDHEN, CDR2 SYDVKM. The length of the CDR3 is 16 residues. The input for sequencing was PBMCs from blood, taken about 20 months after vaccination. The chain links TRBV28 to TRBJ1-5; tentatively, D is TRBD1 (5 bases). The source is a man aged 45 to 70 who received an inactivated influenza vaccine. The CDR3 is CASSLLTVNSNQPQHF. In DNA, the CDR3 is TGTGCCAGCAGTTTATTGACAGTGAATAGCAATCAGCCCCAGCATTTT.